This T cell receptor (beta chain) was sequenced during a study of T-cell reconstitution after alpha-beta-depleted transplantation in children. The TCRbeta library incorporated unique molecular identifiers. TCRdb reanalysed the PCR reads using MiXCR and keeps one entry per CDR3 protein. The sample consists of 500,000 to 650,000 distinct CDR3 sequences, 10% to 15% of them appearing once. In germline, CDR1 is DFQATT, CDR2 SNEGSKA (reference sequence). V shed 1 base, J shed 2 bases, and the junction held 6 bases outside the gene matches. CDR3 size: 15 residues. Study-wide findings and caveats: About two months after transplant, alpha-beta T cells reportedly came from several hundred expanded graft clones. Where some patients showed high TCRbeta diversity at day 60, it came from recipient T cells and thymic progenitors that had survived. Newly produced T cells mostly provided counts and TCRbeta diversity after one year, as hyperexpanded clones declined.

This clonotype has just one count. Antigen: not known. V usage is TRBV20-1 and J usage is TRBJ2-3, with 7 bases aligning to TRBD2. The sample here was PBMCs, mostly from graft donor cells, taken 360 days after TCRalphabeta/CD19-depleted stem cell transplant. This TCR derives from a male patient younger than 18 who had a stem cell transplant for acute myeloid leukemia, so the T cells may come from the graft donor. The CDR3 DNA is TGCAGTGCTAGAGCCCTAGCGGCAAACACAGATACGCAGTATTTT. This gives the protein CSARALAANTDTQYF.